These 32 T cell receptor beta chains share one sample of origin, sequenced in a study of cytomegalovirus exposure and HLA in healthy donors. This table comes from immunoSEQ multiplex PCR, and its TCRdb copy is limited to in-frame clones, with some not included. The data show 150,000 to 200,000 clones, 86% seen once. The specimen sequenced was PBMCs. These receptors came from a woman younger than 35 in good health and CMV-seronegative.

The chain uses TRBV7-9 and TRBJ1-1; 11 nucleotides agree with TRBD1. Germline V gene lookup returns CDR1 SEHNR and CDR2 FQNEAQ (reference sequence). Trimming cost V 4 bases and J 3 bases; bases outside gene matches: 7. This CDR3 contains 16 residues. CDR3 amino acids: CASSSRTGGAYTEAFF. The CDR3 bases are TGTGCCAGCAGCTCGCGGACAGGGGGCGCCTACACTGAAGCTTTCTTT.

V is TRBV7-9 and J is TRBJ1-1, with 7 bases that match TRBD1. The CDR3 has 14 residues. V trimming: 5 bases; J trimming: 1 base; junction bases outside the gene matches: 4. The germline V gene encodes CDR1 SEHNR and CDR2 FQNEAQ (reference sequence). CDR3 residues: CASSVGQRNTEAFF. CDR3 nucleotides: TGTGCCAGCAGCGTGGGACAGAGGAACACTGAAGCTTTCTTT. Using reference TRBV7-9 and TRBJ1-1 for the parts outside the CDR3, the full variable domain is DTGVSQNPRHKITKRGQNVTFRCDPISEHNRLYWYRQTLGQGPEFLTYFQNEAQLEKSRLLSDRFSAERPKGSFSTLEIQRTEQGDSAMYLCASSVGQRNTEAFFGQGTRLTVV.

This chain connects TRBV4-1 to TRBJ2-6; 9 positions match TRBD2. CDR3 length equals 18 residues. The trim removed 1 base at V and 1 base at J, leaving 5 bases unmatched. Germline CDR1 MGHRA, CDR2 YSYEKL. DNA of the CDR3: TGCGCCAGCAGCCAAGTGAGGCGGGGGGGGTCTGGGGCCAACGTCCTGACTTTC. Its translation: CASSQVRRGGSGANVLTF.

CDR3 coding DNA: TGTGCCAGCAGCAGGGAGGGCAGCTTATCCACCATATATTTT. Protein: CASSREGSLSTIYF. The rearrangement joins TRBV9 to TRBJ1-3; D call uncertain. Germline CDR1 SGDLS, CDR2 YYNGEE. The CDR3 sequence is 14 residues long. Trimming shortened V by 4 bases and J by 9 bases, and 17 bases separated the two germline ends.

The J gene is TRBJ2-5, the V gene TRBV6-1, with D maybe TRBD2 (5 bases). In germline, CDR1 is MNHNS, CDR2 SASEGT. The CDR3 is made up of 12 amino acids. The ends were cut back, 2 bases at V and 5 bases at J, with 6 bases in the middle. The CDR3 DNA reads TGTGCCAGCAGTGAACCGGGGGAGACCCAGTACTTC. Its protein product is CASSEPGETQYF.

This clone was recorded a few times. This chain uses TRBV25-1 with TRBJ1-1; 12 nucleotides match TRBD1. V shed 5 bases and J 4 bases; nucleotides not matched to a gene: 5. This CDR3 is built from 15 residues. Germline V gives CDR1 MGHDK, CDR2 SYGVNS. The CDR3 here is CASSQMGQGATEAFF. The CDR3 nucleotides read TGTGCCAGCAGTCAGATGGGACAGGGGGCCACTGAAGCTTTCTTT.

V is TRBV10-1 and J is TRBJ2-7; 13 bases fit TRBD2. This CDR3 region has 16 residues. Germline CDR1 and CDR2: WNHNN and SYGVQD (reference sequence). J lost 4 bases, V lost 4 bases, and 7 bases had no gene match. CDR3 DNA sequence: TGCGCCAGCAGTGGCCGTGGACTAGCGGGAGTATACGAGCAGTACTTC. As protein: CASSGRGLAGVYEQYF.

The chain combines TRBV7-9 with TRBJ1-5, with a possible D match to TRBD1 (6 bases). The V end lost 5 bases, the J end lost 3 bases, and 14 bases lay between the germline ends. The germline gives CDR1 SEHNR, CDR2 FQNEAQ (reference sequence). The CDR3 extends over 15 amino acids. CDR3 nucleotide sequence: TGTGCCAGCAGCCCCCCAGGGGCAGACAATCAGCCCCAGCATTTT. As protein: CASSPPGADNQPQHF.

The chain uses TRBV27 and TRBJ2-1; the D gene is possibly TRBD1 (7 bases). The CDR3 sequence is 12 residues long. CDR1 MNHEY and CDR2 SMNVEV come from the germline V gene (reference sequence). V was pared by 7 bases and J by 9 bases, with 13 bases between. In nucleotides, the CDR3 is TGTGCCAGCACCTTCCAGGGGGGTGAGCAGTTCTTC. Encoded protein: CASTFQGGEQFF.

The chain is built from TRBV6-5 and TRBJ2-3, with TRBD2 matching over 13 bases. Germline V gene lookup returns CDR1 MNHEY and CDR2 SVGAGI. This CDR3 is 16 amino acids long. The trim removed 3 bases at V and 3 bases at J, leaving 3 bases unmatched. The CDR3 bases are TGTGCCAGCAGTTATAGGACTAGCGGGAGAACAGATACGCAGTATTTT. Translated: CASSYRTSGRTDTQYF.

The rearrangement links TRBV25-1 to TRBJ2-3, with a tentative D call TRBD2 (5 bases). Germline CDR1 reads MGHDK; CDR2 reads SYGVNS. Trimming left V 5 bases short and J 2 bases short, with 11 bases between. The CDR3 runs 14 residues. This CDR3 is CASSRDSLTDTQYF. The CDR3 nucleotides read TGTGCCAGCAGTCGGGATTCTCTCACAGATACGCAGTATTTT.

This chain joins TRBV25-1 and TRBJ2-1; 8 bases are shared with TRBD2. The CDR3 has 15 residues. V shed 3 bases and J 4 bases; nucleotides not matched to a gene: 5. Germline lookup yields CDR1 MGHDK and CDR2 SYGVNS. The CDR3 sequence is CASSDSGGGYNEQFF. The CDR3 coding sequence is TGTGCCAGCAGTGATTCGGGGGGGGGTTACAATGAGCAGTTCTTC.

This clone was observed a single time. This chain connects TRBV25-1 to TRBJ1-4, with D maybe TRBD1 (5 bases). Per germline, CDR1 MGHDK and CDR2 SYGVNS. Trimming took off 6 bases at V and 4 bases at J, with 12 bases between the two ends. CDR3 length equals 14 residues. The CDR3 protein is CASSTGGYNEKLFF. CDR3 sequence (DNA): TGTGCCAGCAGCACCGGGGGATATAATGAAAAACTGTTTTTT.

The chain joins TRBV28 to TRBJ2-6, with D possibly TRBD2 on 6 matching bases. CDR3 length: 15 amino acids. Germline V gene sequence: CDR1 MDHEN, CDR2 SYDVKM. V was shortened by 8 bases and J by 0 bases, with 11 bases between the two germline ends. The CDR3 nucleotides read TGTGCCAGCGGCGGGACGGCCTCTGGGGCCAACGTCCTGACTTTC. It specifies CASGGTASGANVLTF.

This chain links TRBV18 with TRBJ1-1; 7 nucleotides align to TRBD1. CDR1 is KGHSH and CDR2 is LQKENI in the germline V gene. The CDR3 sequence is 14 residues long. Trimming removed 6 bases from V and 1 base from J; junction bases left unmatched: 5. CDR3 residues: CASSQQGTNTEAFF. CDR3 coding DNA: TGTGCCAGCTCCCAACAGGGGACGAACACTGAAGCTTTCTTT. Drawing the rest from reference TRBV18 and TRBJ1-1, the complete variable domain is NAGVMQNPRHLVRRRGQEARLRCSPMKGHSHVYWYRQLPEEGLKFMVYLQKENIIDESGMPKERFSAEFPKEGPSILRIQQVVRGDSAAYFCASSQQGTNTEAFFGQGTRLTVV.

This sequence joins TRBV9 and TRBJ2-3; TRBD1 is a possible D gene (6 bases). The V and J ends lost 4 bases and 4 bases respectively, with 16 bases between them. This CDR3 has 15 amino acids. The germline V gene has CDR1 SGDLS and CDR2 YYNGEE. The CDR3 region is CASSPQQGASDTQYF. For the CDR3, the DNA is TGTGCCAGCAGCCCCCAACAGGGTGCTTCAGATACGCAGTATTTT.

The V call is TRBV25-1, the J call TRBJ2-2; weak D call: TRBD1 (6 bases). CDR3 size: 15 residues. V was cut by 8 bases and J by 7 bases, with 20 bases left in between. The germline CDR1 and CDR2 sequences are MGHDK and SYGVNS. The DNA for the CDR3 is TGTGCCAGCGAAAAAAGGCAGGGGACGGGCGGGGAGCTGTTTTTT. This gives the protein CASEKRQGTGGELFF.

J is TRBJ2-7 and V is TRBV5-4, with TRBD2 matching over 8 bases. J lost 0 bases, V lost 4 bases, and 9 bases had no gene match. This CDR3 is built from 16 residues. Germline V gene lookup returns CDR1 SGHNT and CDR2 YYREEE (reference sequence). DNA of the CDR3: TGTGCCAGCAGCCCCAGCGGGCGGGGGGCCTCCTACGAGCAGTACTTC. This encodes CASSPSGRGASYEQYF.

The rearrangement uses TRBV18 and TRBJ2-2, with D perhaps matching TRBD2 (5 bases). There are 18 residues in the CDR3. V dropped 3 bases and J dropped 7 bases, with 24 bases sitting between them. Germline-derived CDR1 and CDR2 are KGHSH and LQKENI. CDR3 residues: CASSPQLRAGGSGGELFF. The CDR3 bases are TGTGCCAGCTCACCGCAATTGCGGGCAGGAGGTTCTGGCGGGGAGCTGTTTTTT.

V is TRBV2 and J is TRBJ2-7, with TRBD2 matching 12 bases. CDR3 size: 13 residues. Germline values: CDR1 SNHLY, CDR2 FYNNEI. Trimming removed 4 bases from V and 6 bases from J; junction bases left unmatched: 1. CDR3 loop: CASSGLAGAEQYF. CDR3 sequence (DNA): TGTGCCAGCAGTGGACTAGCGGGAGCCGAGCAGTACTTC.

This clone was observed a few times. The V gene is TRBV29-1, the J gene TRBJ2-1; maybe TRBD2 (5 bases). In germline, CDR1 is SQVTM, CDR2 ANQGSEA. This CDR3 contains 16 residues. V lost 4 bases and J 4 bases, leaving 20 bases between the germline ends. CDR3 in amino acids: CSVGGVDLKNYNEQFF. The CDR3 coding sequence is TGCAGCGTTGGGGGAGTGGACTTAAAGAATTACAATGAGCAGTTCTTC.

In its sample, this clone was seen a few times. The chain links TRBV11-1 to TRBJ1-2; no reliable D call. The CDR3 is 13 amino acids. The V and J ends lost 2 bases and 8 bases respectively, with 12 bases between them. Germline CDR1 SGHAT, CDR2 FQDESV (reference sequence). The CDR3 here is CASSLYKSGGYTF. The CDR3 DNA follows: TGTGCCAGCAGCTTATACAAATCAGGAGGCTACACCTTC.

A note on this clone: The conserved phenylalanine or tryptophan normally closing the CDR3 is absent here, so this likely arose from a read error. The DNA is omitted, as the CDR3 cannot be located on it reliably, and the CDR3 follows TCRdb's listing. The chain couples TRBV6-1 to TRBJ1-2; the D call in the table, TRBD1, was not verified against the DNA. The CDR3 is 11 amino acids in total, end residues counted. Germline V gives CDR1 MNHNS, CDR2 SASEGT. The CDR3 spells CASGEGQGPQS.

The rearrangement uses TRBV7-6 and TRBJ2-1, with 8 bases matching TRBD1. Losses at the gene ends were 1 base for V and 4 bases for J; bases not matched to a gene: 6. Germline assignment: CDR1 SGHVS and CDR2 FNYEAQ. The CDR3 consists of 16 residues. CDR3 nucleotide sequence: TGTGCCAGCAGCTTAGGTCAGGGGGCCGGGTACAATGAGCAGTTCTTC. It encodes CASSLGQGAGYNEQFF.

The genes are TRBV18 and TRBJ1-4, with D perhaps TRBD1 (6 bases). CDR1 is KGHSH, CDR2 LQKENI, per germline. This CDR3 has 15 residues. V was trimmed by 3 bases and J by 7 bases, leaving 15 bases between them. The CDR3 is CASSPGGGVSEKLFF. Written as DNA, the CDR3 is TGTGCCAGCTCACCCGGGGGGGGCGTCAGTGAAAAACTGTTTTTT.

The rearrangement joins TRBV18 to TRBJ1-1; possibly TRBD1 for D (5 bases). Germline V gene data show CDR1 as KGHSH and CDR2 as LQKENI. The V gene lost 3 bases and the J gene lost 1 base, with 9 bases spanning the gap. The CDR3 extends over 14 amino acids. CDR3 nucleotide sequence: TGTGCCAGCTCACCCAAGGGGCCGAACACTGAAGCTTTCTTT. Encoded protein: CASSPKGPNTEAFF.

CDR3 amino acids: CASSLPGGYEQYF. The CDR3 DNA follows: TGTGCCAGCAGCCTCCCAGGTGGCTACGAGCAGTACTTC. This chain uses TRBV14 with TRBJ2-7; D gene uncertain. This CDR3 is 13 amino acids long. Germline CDR1 SGHDN, CDR2 FVKESK. V was pared by 4 bases and J by 3 bases, with 10 bases between.

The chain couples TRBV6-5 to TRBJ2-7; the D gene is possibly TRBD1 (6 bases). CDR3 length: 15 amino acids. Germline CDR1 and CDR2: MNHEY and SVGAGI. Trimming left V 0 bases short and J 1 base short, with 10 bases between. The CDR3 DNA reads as TGTGCCAGCAGTTACTCGTGGGACAAATCCTACGAGCAGTACTTC. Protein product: CASSYSWDKSYEQYF.

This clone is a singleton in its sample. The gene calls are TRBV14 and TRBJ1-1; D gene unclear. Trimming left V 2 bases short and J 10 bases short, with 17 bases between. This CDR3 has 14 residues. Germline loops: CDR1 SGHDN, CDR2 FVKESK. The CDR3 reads CASSQLGQMVGAFF. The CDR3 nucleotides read TGTGCCAGCAGCCAACTGGGCCAAATGGTTGGAGCTTTCTTT.

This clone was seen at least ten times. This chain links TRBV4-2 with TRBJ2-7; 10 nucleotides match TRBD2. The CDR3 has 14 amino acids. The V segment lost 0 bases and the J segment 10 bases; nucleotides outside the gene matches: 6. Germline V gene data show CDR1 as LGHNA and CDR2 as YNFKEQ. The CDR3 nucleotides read TGTGCCAGCAGCCAAGAACGCCTAGCGGGAGATCAGTACTTC. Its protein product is CASSQERLAGDQYF.

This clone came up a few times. The CDR3 sequence is CASSRGASGYNEQFF. The CDR3 nucleotides are TGTGCCAGCAGCCGTGGGGCTAGCGGTTACAATGAGCAGTTCTTC. V gene TRBV6-5 combines with J gene TRBJ2-1, with 7 bases lining up with TRBD2. This CDR3 is 15 amino acids long. Per the germline V gene, CDR1 is MNHEY and CDR2 is SVGAGI. Trimming cost V 6 bases and J 4 bases; bases outside gene matches: 9.

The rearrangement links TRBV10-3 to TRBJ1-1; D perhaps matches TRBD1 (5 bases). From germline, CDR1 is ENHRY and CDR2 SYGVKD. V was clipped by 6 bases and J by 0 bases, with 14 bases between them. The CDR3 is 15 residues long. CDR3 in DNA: TGTGCCATCAGGACTGACAGAGCTATGAACACTGAAGCTTTCTTT. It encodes CAIRTDRAMNTEAFF.